This TCR beta chain was found in a study of blood T cell repertoires in COVID-19. Study details: Donors in the United States, Italy and Spain gave samples during acute or convalescent COVID-19. T cells, B-cell-depleted T cells, or PBMCs provided the cDNA or gDNA that served as material.

Original handling: Amplified reference gene primers provided the basis for estimating nucleated cell counts. Using immunoSEQ multiplex PCR, the repertoire was profiled, and TCRdb retains in-frame clones only, with some absent. D and trimming come from the DNA, and the V and J calls and clone size come from that table. This sample has tens of thousands of clones, with roughly 90% found just once. V trimming: 1 base; J trimming: 3 bases; junction bases outside the gene matches: 12. Germline V gives CDR1 SGHNT, CDR2 YENEEA. The CDR3 is made up of 18 amino acids. Sample: peripheral blood. This chain uses TRBV11-3 with TRBJ2-7; 10 bases match TRBD2. The receptor was isolated from a man aged 45-65 years with acute or convalescent COVID-19. This CDR3 reads CASSLVGYASGSDYEQYF. DNA for the CDR3: TGTGCCAGCAGCTTAGTGGGGTATGCTAGCGGGAGTGACTACGAGCAGTACTTC.